The clone carrying this T cell receptor beta chain has a count of ten or more. The antigen is undetermined. Per the study methods: Using the CDR3 differences seen across clinicopathological groups, the authors built a distant-metastasis classifier for papillary thyroid cancer, which was meant to discriminate distant-metastatic patients. TCRdb re-processed the PCR reads through MiXCR. The V and J calls were determined by TCRdb, not by the authors. The sample shows 15,000 to 20,000 clones, 15% to 18% of them seen only once. Among the patients, none had received any treatment before thyroid surgery. These data are taken from a study of metastatic and nonmetastatic thyroid tumors. On the study more broadly: Malignant thyroid and benign thyroid patients provided blood and tumor or nodule tissue whose repertoires were compared. Findings of the study overall: Reported TCR beta diversity, measured in blood and tumor, was significantly higher for malignant thyroid tumors than for benign nodules.

V shed 4 bases and J 8 bases; nucleotides not matched to a gene: 17. The CDR3 has 17 residues. Germline V gene data show CDR1 as SGHRS and CDR2 as YFSETQ. The J gene is TRBJ1-4, the V gene TRBV5-1; 7 bases map to TRBD1. This receptor was identified in a female donor with papillary thyroid cancer or a benign thyroid nodule (not recorded which). Some clones in this sample may be carry-over from other donors' samples. Material for sequencing was blood. This CDR3 reads CASSLQGGPFLGEKLFF. CDR3 DNA: TGCGCCAGCAGCCTTCAGGGGGGACCCTTCTTGGGAGAAAAACTGTTTTTT.